Reported below is one T cell receptor (beta chain). This clone's antigen is unknown. Instrument on record: Illumina HiSeq 2500. For construction of sequencing libraries, the recombined TCRbeta locus was amplified according to a previously published PCR protocol. The study's own analysis went as follows. Reads whose average quality score was below 30 were removed, and the reads that remained were processed with IMSEQ. Each clonotype was defined by the combination of Vbeta gene, Jbeta gene and CDR3 amino acid sequence. To quantify how much the repertoires of different populations overlapped, the Morisita-Horn index was computed on the top 100 expanded clones. Renyi diversity profiles, calculated on the top 100 expanded clones, were used to assess clonal diversity. Each CDR3 protein sequence appears as one entry after TCRdb reprocessed the reads, and no DNA is included. The authors' filters were not applied to this entry. The sample's records list 2,000 to 2,500 distinct CDR3 sequences. The ten largest clones capture just over 4% of the sample.

The data originate from a study of GPR56 and killer-like receptors on CD4 memory cells (dated by TCRdb to about 2019). For the study in its entirety: The study proposed that progressive acquisition of KLRB1, KLRG1, GPR56 and then KLRF1 marks human CD4+ memory T-cell differentiation and cytokine production potential. The healthy blood donors were described in the study as age-matched to the liver disease patients, whose median age was about 68 years.

Five KLR/GPR56-defined CD4+ populations were enriched by fluorescence-activated cell sorting before TCRbeta sequencing. To test a linear memory differentiation pathway, TCRbeta repertoires were sequenced from five CD4+ T-cell subsets defined by expression of KLRB1, KLRG1, GPR56 and KLRF1. TCR-sequenced cells came from peripheral blood of healthy control individuals, reported as five donors in the TCRbeta analysis figure. The researchers collected heparinized peripheral blood and processed every sample within one hour of retrieval. To isolate peripheral blood mononuclear cells, blood was diluted 1:2 in PBS and put through Biocoll density gradient centrifugation at room temperature. Before flow sorting, CD4+ T cells were magnetically enriched from freshly isolated PBMCs using anti-CD4 MicroBeads. A BD FACSAria II was used to sort CD4+ T cells, enriched from the PBMCs of healthy donors, according to marker expression. Surface staining used anti-KLRB1 clone 191B8, anti-KLRF1 clone 4A4.D10 and anti-KLRG1 clone REA261 antibodies from Miltenyi Biotec.

The CDR3 covers 16 residues, taking in both the cysteine and the phenylalanine. Only the protein is on record. The germline V gene provides CDR1 MDHEN and CDR2 SYDVKM. Results and caveats for the whole study, not just this receptor: The clones that dominated late populations 4 and 5 were also present in early populations 1 and 2, and the authors interpreted this finding as evidence for linear differentiation. Rather than full repertoires, only the 100 most expanded clones per population were included in the diversity and similarity analyses. Clonal frequency started low in the marker-negative population and rose progressively along the proposed pathway, while TCRbeta diversity decreased accordingly. Overlap of TCR repertoires was especially pronounced between late populations 4 and 5, and partly extended to population 3.

Sequencing was performed on memory CD4+ T cells from blood. The V and J segments used are TRBV28 and TRBJ2-2; the D call from TCRdb, TRBD1, cannot be confirmed without DNA. The TCR sequence derives from a human donor in good health. The CDR3 reads as follows: CASRPTAGRNTGELFF.